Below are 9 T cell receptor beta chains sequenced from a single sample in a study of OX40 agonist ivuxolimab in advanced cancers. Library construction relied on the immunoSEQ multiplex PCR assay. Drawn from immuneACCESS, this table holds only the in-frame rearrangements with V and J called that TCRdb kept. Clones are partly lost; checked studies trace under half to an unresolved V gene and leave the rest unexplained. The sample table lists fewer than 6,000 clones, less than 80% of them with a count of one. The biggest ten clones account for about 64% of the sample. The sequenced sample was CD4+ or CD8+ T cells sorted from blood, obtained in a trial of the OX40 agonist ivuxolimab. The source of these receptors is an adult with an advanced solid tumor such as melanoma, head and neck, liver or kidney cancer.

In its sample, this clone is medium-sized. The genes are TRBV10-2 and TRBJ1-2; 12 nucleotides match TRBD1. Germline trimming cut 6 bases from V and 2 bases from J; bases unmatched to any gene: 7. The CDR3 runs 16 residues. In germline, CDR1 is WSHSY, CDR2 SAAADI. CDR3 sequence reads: CASSVGTGGLNYGYTF. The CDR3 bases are TGCGCCAGCAGCGTTGGGACAGGGGGCTTGAACTATGGCTACACCTTC.

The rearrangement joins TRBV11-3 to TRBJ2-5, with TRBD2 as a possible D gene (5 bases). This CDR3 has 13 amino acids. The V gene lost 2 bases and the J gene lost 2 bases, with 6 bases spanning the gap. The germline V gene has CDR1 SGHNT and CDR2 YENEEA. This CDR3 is CASSLRGQETQYF. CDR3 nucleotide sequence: TGTGCCAGCAGCTTACGGGGACAAGAGACCCAGTACTTC.

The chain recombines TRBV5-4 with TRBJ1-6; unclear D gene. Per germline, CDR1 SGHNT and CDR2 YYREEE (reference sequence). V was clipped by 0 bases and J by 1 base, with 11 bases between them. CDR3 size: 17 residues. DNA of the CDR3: TGTGCCAGCAGCTTGGGCACGGATAGTTCCTATAATTCACCCCTCCACTTT. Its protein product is CASSLGTDSSYNSPLHF. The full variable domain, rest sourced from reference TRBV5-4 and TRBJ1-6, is ETGVTQSPTHLIKTRGQQVTLRCSSQSGHNTVSWYQQALGQGPQFIFQYYREEENGRGNFPPRFSGLQFPNYSSELNVNALELDDSALYLCASSLGTDSSYNSPLHFGNGTRLTVT.

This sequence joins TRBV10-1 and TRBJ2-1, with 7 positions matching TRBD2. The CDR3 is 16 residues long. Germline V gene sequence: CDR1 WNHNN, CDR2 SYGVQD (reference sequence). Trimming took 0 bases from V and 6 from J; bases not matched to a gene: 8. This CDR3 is CASSESTREAGNEQFF. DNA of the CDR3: TGCGCCAGCAGTGAGTCCACCCGGGAGGCAGGCAATGAGCAGTTCTTC.

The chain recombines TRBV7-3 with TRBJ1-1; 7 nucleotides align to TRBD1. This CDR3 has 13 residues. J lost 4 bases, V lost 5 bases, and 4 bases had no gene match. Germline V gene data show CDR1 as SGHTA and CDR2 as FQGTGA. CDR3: CASSPGGPTEAFF. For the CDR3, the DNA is TGTGCCAGCAGCCCAGGGGGACCCACTGAAGCTTTCTTT. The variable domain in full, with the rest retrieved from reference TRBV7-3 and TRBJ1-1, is GAGVSQTPSNKVTEKGKYVELRCDPISGHTALYWYRQSLGQGPEFLIYFQGTGAADDSGLPNDRFFAVRPEGSVSTLKIQRTERGDSAVYLCASSPGGPTEAFFGQGTRLTVV.

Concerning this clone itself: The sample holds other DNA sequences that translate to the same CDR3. The DNA for the CDR3 is TGTGCCATCAGTGCGGGGAATGAGCAGTTCTTC. Translated, it gives CAISAGNEQFF. V usage is TRBV10-3 and J usage is TRBJ2-1; D possibly corresponds to TRBD2 (5 bases). CDR1 and CDR2 from the germline V gene are ENHRY and SYGVKD. This CDR3 has 11 residues. Trimming stripped 4 bases from V and 7 bases from J, with 5 bases between.

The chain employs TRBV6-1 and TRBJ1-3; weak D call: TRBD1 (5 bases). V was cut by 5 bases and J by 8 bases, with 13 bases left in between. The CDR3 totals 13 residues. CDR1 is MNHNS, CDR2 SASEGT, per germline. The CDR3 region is CASSIPSRDTIYF. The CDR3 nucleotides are TGTGCCAGCAGTATCCCCAGCAGGGACACCATATATTTT.

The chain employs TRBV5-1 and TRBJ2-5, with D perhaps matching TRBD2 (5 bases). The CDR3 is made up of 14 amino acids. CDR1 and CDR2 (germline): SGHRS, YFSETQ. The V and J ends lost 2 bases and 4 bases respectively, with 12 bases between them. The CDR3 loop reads CASSFSGSGETQYF. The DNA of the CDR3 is TGCGCCAGCAGCTTCTCGGGGTCGGGAGAGACCCAGTACTTC.

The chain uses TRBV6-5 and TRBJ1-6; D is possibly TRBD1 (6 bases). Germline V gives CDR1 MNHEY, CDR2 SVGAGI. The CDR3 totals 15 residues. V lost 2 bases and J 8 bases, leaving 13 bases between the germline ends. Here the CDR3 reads CASSYQRTADSPLHF. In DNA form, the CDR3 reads TGTGCCAGCAGTTACCAAAGGACAGCCGATTCACCCCTCCACTTT.